The rows below give T cell receptor beta chains drawn from one sample of a study of long-term antiretroviral therapy in people with HIV. Assay: immunoSEQ multiplex PCR; the TCRdb copy retains only in-frame clones and omits some. This sample has about 7,000 clones, with approximately 76% found just once. The sequencing here drew on unsorted PBMCs, taken 0.2 years after starting antiretroviral therapy. The receptor source for this set is a man aged 35-49 years with HIV. Both conserved end residues are part of each CDR3. The D gene is left open where the match is weak. Expanded clones get a size class; other rows say once, few or many, or leave the size out.

TRBV30,TRBJ2-4,.,.,CAWSHGGLAKNIQYF,TGTGCCTGGAGCCATGGGGGATTAGCCAAAAACATTCAGTACTTC
TRBV11-2,TRBJ1-1,.,.,CASSPQGNTEAFF,TGTGCCAGCAGCCCTCAGGGGAACACTGAAGCTTTCTTT
TRBV6-5,TRBJ2-7,TRBD1,.,CASMGTGGSYEQYF,TGTGCCAGCATGGGGACAGGGGGCTCCTACGAGCAGTACTTC
TRBV19,TRBJ1-2,.,.,CASSPSGGARAYGYTF,TGTGCCAGTAGTCCCTCCGGCGGGGCGCGGGCCTATGGCTACACCTTC
TRBV7-9,TRBJ2-5,.,.,CASSLLLLTHSGTQYF,TGTGCCAGCAGCTTACTCCTCTTGACGCATTCGGGGACCCAGTACTTC
TRBV14,TRBJ2-7,.,.,CASSQGPGFYEQYF,TGTGCCAGCAGCCAAGGTCCAGGCTTCTACGAGCAGTACTTC
TRBV4-2,TRBJ2-1,.,.,CASSQDRSLNNEQFF,TGTGCCAGCAGCCAAGACAGGAGTCTAAACAATGAGCAGTTCTTC
TRBV29-1,TRBJ1-1,.,.,CSGHAGLYEAFF,TGCAGCGGGCATGCGGGACTCTACGAAGCTTTCTTT
TRBV27,TRBJ2-2,.,.,CASSFSNTGELFF,TGTGCCAGCAGTTTTTCGAACACCGGGGAGCTGTTTTTT
TRBV5-1,TRBJ2-5,.,once,CASASTLQETQYF,TGCGCCAGCGCATCGACATTGCAAGAGACCCAGTACTTC
TRBV5-6,TRBJ2-7,.,.,CASSLAGVIYEQYF,TGTGCCAGCAGCTTGGCTGGGGTCATCTACGAGCAGTACTTC
TRBV19,TRBJ2-1,.,.,CASSISLNEQFF,TGTGCCAGTAGTATTTCACTCAATGAGCAGTTCTTC
TRBV19,TRBJ1-5,.,.,CASSIGESNQPQHF,TGTGCCAGTAGTATAGGAGAGAGCAATCAGCCCCAGCATTTT
TRBV18,TRBJ2-7,.,.,CASSSSGDYEQYF,TGTGCCAGCTCTTCCAGCGGTGATTACGAGCAGTACTTC
TRBV5-5,TRBJ2-3,.,.,CASSALRVSGDTQYF,TGTGCCAGCAGCGCCCTCAGGGTTAGTGGAGATACGCAGTATTTT
TRBV12-5,TRBJ1-5,.,.,CASGLGTGTGQPQHF,TGTGCTAGTGGTTTGGGAACAGGGACGGGGCAGCCCCAGCATTTT
TRBV6-1,TRBJ1-1,.,.,CASSEAEQVGNTEAFF,TGTGCCAGCAGTGAAGCGGAACAGGTAGGGAACACTGAAGCTTTCTTT
TRBV5-4,TRBJ1-5,.,.,CASSTKGQGGNQPQHF,TGTGCCAGCAGCACAAAGGGGCAAGGCGGCAATCAGCCCCAGCATTTT
TRBV19,TRBJ1-5,.,.,CASSNRISNQPQHF,TGTGCCAGTAGTAATCGGATTAGCAATCAGCCCCAGCATTTT
TRBV2,TRBJ2-5,TRBD2,.,CASLAGGTGETQYF,TGTGCCAGTTTAGCGGGGGGGACTGGGGAGACCCAGTACTTC
TRBV9,TRBJ1-2,.,.,CASSGFHREGGYGYTF,TGTGCCAGCAGCGGATTCCACAGGGAGGGGGGGTATGGCTACACCTTC
TRBV9,TRBJ2-3,.,.,CASSFLGRTSTDTQYF,TGTGCCAGCAGCTTCTTGGGACGGACTAGCACAGATACGCAGTATTTT
TRBV19,TRBJ1-1,.,.,CASSVDVNTEAFF,TGTGCCAGTAGTGTGGACGTGAACACTGAAGCTTTCTTT